This entry is about one T cell receptor (beta chain). Its cognate antigen is unknown. Exclusion of a patient resulted from uncontrolled infection, other autoimmune disease, pregnancy or lactation. Orbital computed tomography and thyroid ultrasound, together with serum TRAb and thyroxine and clinical symptoms, were used for diagnoses. The data belong to a study of T cells in Graves' hyperthyroidism and ophthalmopathy. General study points: Most thyroid clonotypes expanded above 0.001 appeared in blood too. Ophthalmopathy stood apart from stable hyperthyroidism in a 13 V-J model.

RNA transcripts served as the template for amplifying TCR beta CDR3 regions. An initial round of RT-PCR targeting the TCR CDR3 relied on the HTBI primer set. TCRdb reanalysed the multiplex PCR reads using MiXCR and keeps one entry per CDR3 protein. The profile covers roughly 700,000 distinct CDR3 sequences, with just over 35% appearing a single time and more than 25% taken by the ten largest. The V gene lost 4 bases and the J gene lost 11 bases, with 15 bases spanning the gap. The germline gives CDR1 SQVTM, CDR2 ANQGSEA. The CDR3 runs 11 residues. The receptor was isolated from a woman in her thirties or forties with Graves' hyperthyroidism. The sequencing input was blood. The chain combines TRBV29-1 with TRBJ2-7; no reliable D call. The CDR3 nucleotides are TGCAGCGTTGTGGGCAGTTACGATAAGTACTTC. It yields the protein CSVVGSYDKYF.